This T cell receptor (beta chain) derives from a study of blood T cell repertoires in COVID-19. The length of the CDR3 is 16 residues. Germline V gene lookup returns CDR1 SGHRS and CDR2 YFSETQ. With 4 bases removed from V and 3 bases from J, the gap between germline ends came to 20 bases. Original processing notes: Reference gene primer amplification gave estimated nucleated cell counts. Only in-frame clones appear in the TCRdb table, and some are missing; sequencing was by immunoSEQ multiplex PCR. V and J calls and clone size are given by that table; D and trimming were obtained from the DNA. This sample has approximately 90,000 clones; 85% occur once, and the top ten carry around 38%.

This clonotype was sampled from an older man with acute or convalescent COVID-19. The chain carries TRBV5-1 and TRBJ2-7; a weak D match, TRBD2 (6 bases). The sequenced sample consisted of peripheral blood. CDR3 sequence: CASSPSAAGVIYEQYF. The CDR3, as DNA: TGCGCCAGCAGCCCCAGCGCAGCGGGTGTAATCTACGAGCAGTACTTC. Complete variable domain (other parts from reference TRBV5-1 and TRBJ2-7): KAGVTQTPRYLIKTRGQQVTLSCSPISGHRSVSWYQQTPGQGLQFLFEYFSETQRNKGNFPGRFSGRQFSNSRSEMNVSTLELGDSALYLCASSPSAAGVIYEQYFGPGTRLTVT.